This record looks at one T cell receptor (beta chain) sequence and its context. What antigen it recognizes has not been identified. No quality values exist for individual bases; no much larger clone is one base distant. These data come from a study of control samples from healthy donors and cancer patients (dated by TCRdb to the early 2020s). Including cysteine and phenylalanine, the CDR3 has 15 amino acids. Only the CDR3 part of the read is kept: 45 bases, read in frame from the first base. V is reduced by 1 base and J by 5 bases, leaving a spacing of 12 bases between them. The germline V gene (reference sequence) supplies CDR1 SEHNR and CDR2 FQNEAQ. The library was obtained by the immunoSEQ multiplex PCR assay. Imported from immuneACCESS, the table was reduced by TCRdb to in-frame sequences with V and J called. These copies leave out some clones; in studies compared against another copy, an unresolved V gene accounts for under half, and the cause of the remainder is not known. Here the sample has about 160,000 clones; over 85% occur a single time. In total, the top ten clones hold 8.5% of the sample.

The clonotype originates from a woman aged 35 to 49 in good health. The sequence is built from TRBV7-9 and TRBJ1-5, with no D gene named confidently. Sequenced input: blood. The nucleotide sequence reads TGTGCCAGCAGCTTAGGGCCCGCAGGCTATCAGCCCCAGCATTTT. It is translated as CASSLGPAGYQPQHF. This CDR3, with the reference TRBV7-9 and TRBJ1-5 proteins standing in past its ends, gives the full variable domain DTGVSQNPRHKITKRGQNVTFRCDPISEHNRLYWYRQTLGQGPEFLTYFQNEAQLEKSRLLSDRFSAERPKGSFSTLEIQRTEQGDSAMYLCASSLGPAGYQPQHFGDGTRLSIL.